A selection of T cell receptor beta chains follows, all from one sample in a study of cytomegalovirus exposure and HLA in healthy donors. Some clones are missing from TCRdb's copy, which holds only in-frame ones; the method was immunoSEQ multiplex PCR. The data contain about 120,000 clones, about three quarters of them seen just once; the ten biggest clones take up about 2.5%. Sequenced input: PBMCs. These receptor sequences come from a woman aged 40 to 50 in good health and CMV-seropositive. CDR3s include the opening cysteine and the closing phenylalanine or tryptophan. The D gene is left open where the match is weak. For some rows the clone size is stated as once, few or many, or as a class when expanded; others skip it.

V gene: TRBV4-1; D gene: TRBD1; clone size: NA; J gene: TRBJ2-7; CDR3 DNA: TGCGCCAGCAGCCAAGATTGGACAGGGGGAGACTACGAGCAGTACTTC; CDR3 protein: CASSQDWTGGDYEQYF
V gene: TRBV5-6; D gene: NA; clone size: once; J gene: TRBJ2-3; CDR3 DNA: TGTGCCAGCAGCTTCTACAGGCTAGATACGCAGTATTTT; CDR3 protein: CASSFYRLDTQYF
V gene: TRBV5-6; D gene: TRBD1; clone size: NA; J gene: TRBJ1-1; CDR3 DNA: TGTGCCAGCAGTCCGGACAGGGGGCTGCGGACTGAAGCTTTCTTT; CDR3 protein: CASSPDRGLRTEAFF
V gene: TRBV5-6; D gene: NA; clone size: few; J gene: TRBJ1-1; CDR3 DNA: TGTGCCAGCAGCTCTGGGGGGTGGAGGAGGACTGAAGCTTTCTTT; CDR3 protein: CASSSGGWRRTEAFF
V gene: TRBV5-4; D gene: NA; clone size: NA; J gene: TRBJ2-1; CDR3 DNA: TGTGCCAGCAGCTTGGCGTGGGGGGACTACAATGAGCAGTTCTTC; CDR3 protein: CASSLAWGDYNEQFF
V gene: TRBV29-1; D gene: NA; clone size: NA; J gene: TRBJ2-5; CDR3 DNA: TGCAGCTCAACCAGCGGCCGCCAAGAGACCCAGTACTTC; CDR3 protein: CSSTSGRQETQYF
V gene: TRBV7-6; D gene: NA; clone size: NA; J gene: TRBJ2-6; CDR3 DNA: TGTGCCAGCAGCAAGACCCGCGGATCTGGGGCCAACGTCCTGACTTTC; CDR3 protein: CASSKTRGSGANVLTF
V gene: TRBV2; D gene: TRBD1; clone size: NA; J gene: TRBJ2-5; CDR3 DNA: TGTGCCAGCTGCCGGGACAGGTTTTTTGAGACCCAGTACTTC; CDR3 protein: CASCRDRFFETQYF
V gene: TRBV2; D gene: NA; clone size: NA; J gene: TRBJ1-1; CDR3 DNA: TGTGCCAGCAATAACAGGATGAACACTGAAGCTTTCTTT; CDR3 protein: CASNNRMNTEAFF
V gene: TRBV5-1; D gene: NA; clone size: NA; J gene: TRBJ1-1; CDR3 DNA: TGCGCCAGCAGCTTGGGCGGGGTGAACACTGAAGCTTTCTTT; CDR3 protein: CASSLGGVNTEAFF
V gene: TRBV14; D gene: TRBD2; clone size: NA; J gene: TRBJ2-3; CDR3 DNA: TGTGCCAGCAGTAGCGGGGCTAGCACAGATACGCAGTATTTT; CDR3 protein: CASSSGASTDTQYF
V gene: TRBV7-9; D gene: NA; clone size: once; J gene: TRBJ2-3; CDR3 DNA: TGTGCCAGCAGCTTCGGGGGTGGCACAGATACGCAGTATTTT; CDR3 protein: CASSFGGGTDTQYF
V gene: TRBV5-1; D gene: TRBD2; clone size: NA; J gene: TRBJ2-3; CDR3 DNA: TGCGCCAGCAGACCAGGGACTAGCGGTCCTACAACCGGTACGCAGTATTTT; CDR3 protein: CASRPGTSGPTTGTQYF
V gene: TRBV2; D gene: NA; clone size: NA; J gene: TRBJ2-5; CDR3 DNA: TGTGCCAGCAACCTGGACAGCCTCGAAGAGACCCAGTACTTC; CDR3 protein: CASNLDSLEETQYF
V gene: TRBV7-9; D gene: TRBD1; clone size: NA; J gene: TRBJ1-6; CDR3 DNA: TGTGCCAGCAGCGAGTCTCCGGGACAGGGGTATTCACCCCTCCACTTT; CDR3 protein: CASSESPGQGYSPLHF
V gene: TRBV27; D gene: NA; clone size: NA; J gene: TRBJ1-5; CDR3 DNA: TGTGCCAGCACCCAGACACAGGGTAGAAGACAGCCCCAGCATTTT; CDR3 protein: CASTQTQGRRQPQHF
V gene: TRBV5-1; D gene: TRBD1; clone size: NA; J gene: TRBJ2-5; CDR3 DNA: TGCGCCAGCAGCACAGGGGGAGGAGAGACCCAGTACTTC; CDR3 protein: CASSTGGGETQYF
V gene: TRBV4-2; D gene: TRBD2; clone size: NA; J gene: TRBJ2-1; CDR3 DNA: TGTGCCAGCAGCCAACTAGCGGGAGCCAACAATGAGCAGTTCTTC; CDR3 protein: CASSQLAGANNEQFF
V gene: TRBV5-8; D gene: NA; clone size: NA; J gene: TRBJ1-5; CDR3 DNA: TGTGCCAGCAGCTTGGTGGGAGGGTTGGATCAGCCCCAGCATTTT; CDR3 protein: CASSLVGGLDQPQHF
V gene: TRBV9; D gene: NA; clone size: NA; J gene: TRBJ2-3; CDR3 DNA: TGTGCCAGCAGCGTAGCGTGGGGAGGCACAGATACGCAGTATTTT; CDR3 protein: CASSVAWGGTDTQYF
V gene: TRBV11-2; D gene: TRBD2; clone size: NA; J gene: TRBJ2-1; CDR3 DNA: TGTGCCAGCAGCTTAGATGGGACTAGCGGTAGTGAGCAGTTCTTC; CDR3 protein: CASSLDGTSGSEQFF
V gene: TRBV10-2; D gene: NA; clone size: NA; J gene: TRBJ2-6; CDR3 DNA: TGCGCCAGCAGGCGACAGGAACTTTCCTCTGGGGCCAACGTCCTGACTTTC; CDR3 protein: CASRRQELSSGANVLTF
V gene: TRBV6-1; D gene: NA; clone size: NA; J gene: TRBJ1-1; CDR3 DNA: TGTGCCAGCAGTGTCGGTATGAACACTGAAGCTTTCTTT; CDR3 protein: CASSVGMNTEAFF
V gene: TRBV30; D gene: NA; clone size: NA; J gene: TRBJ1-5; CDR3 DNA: TGTGCCTGGAGTGGACGGGGGGACCAGCCCCAGCATTTT; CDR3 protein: CAWSGRGDQPQHF